Described below is a single T cell receptor (beta chain) sequence and its context. Its antigen is not known. The length of the CDR3 is 16 residues. Primers included in the PCR were 60 Vbeta and 13 Jbeta primers. Assay used: immunoSEQ multiplex PCR; TCRdb lists only in-frame clones, some missing. The profile shows hundreds of thousands of clones, around 84% of them singletons. The data were taken from a study of cytomegalovirus exposure and HLA in healthy donors. Study-level points and caveats: Later analysis associated a missense DCLRE1C variant with TCR beta V- and J-gene trimming. Most CMV-associated TCR beta chains were later found to appear HLA-restricted.

The sequence was obtained from a girl aged 2 to 9 in good health and CMV-seronegative. The sequencing sample was made of PBMCs. The gene calls are TRBV21-1 and TRBJ2-3; the table gives TRBD1 as D, unverified against the DNA. TRBV21-1 is a known pseudogene. Here the CDR3 DNA reads TGTGCCAGCAGCAGCCGGATAACAGGGGTGACCGATACGCAGTATTTT. This translates into CASSSRITGVTDTQYF.